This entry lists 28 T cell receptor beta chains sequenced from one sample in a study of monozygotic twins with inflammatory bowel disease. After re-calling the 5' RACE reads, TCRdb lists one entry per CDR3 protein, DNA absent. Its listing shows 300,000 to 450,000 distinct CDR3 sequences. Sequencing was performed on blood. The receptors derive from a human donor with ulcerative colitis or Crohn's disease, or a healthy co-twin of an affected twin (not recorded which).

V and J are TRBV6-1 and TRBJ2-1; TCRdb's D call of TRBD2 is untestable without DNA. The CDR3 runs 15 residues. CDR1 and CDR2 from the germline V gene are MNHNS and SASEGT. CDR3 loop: CASSKTSGRYNEQFF.

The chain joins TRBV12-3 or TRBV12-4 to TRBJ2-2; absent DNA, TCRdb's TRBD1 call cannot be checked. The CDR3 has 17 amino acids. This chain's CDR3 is CASSSEGDSSNTGELFF.

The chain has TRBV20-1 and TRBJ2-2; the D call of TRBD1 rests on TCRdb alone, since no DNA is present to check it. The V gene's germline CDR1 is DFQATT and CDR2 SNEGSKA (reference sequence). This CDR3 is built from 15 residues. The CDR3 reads CSARDRTRNTGELFF.

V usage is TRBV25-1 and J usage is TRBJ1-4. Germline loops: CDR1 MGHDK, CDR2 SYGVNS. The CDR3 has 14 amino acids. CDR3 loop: CASSERVTNEKLFF. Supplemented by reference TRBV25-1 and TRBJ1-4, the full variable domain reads EADIYQTPRYLVIGTGKKITLECSQTMGHDKMYWYQQDPGMELHLIHYSYGVNSTEKGDLSSESTVSRIRTEHFPLTLESARPSHTSQYLCASSERVTNEKLFFGSGTQLSVL.

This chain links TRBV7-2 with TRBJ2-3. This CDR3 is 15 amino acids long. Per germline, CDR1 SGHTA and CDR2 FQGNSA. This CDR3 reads CASSLASSSTDTQYF.

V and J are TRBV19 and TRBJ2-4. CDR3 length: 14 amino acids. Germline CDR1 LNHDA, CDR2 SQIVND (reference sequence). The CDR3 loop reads CASRKGIAKNIQYF.

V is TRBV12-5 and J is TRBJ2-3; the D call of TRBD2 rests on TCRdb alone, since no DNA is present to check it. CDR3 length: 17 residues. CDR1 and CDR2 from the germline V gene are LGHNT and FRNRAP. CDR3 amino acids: CASGFSLGPTSTDTQYF.

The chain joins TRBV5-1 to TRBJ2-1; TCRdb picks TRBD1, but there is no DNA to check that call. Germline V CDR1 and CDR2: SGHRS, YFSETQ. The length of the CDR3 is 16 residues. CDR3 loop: CASSLALGGSLNEQFF.

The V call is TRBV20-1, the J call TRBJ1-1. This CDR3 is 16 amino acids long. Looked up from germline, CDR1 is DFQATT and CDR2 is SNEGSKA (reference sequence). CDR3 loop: CSARLENSNMNTEAFF.

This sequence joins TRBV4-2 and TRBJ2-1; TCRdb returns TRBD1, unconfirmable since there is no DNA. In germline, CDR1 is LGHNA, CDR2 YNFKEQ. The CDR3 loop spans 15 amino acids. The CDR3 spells CASSQKSARGQEQFF.

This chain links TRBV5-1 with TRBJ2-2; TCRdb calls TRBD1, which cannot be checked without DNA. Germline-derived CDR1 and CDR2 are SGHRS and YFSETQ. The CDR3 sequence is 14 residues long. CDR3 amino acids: CASSLGTHTGELFF.

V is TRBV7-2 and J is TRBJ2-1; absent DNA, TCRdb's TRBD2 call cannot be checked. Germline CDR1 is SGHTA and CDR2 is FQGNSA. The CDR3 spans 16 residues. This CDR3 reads CASSPGLAGDFNEQFF.

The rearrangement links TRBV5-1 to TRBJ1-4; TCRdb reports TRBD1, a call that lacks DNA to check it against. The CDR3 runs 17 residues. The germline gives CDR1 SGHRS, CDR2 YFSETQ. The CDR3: CASSLDAGGHSPMELFF. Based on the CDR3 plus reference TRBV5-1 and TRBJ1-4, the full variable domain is KAGVTQTPRYLIKTRGQQVTLSCSPISGHRSVSWYQQTPGQGLQFLFEYFSETQRNKGNFPGRFSGRQFSNSRSEMNVSTLELGDSALYLCASSLDAGGHSPMELFFGSGTQLSVL.

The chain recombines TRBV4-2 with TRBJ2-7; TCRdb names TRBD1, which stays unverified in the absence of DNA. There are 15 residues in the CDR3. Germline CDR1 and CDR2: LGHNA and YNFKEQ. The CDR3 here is CASSQGDRGPGEQYF.

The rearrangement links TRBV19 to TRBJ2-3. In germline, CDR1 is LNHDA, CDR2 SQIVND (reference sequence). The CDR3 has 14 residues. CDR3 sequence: CASSIPFSTDTQYF.

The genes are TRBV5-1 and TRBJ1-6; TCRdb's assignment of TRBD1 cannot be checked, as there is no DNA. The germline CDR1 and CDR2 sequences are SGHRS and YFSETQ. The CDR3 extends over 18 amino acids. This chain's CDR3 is CASSRGQLGTSYNSPLHF.

CDR3 in amino acids: CASSWDAQETQYF. The chain links TRBV6-2 or TRBV6-3 to TRBJ2-5; checking the TCRdb D call of TRBD1 is not possible without DNA. The CDR3 spans 13 residues. Germline CDR1 reads MNHEY; CDR2 reads SVGEGT.

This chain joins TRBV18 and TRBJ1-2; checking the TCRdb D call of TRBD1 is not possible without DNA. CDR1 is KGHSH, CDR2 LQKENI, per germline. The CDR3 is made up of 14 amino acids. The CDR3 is CASASNPSMYGYTF.

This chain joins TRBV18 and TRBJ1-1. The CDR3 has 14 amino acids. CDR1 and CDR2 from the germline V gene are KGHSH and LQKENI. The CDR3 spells CASSDYEMNTEAFF.

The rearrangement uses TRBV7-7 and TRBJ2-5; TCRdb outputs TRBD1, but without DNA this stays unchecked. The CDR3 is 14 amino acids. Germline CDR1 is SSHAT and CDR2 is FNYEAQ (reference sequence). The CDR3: CASSLSRDTETQYF.

CDR3 loop: CASSFTAGEQFF. This chain joins TRBV12-3 or TRBV12-4 and TRBJ2-1; the D call of TRBD2 rests on TCRdb alone, since no DNA is present to check it. CDR3 length: 12 residues.

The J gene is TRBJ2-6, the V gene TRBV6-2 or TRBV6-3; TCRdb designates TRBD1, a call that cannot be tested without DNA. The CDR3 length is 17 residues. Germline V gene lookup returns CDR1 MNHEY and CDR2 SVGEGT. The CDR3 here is CASRDRGFLSGANVLTF.

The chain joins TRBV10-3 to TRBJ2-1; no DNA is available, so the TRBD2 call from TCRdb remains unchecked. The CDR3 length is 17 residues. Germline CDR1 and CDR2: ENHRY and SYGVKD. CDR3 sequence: CAISGPSGLSSYNEQFF.

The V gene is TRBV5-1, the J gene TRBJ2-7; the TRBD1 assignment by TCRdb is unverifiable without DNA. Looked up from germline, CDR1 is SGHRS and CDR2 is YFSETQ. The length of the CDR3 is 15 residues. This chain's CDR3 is CASSLRDRRAYEQYF.

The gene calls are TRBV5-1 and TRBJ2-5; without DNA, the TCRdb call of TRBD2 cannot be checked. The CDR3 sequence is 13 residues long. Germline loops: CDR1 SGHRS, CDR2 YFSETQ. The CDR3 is CASRAGVLETQYF.

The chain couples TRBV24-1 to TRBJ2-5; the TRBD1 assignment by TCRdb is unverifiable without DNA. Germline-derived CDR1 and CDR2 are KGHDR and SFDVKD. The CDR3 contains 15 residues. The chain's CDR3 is CATSDPRTGKETQYF.

CDR3 sequence: CSAPTSGGDEQFF. The V gene is TRBV20-1, the J gene TRBJ2-1; TCRdb reports TRBD2, a call that lacks DNA to check it against. CDR1 and CDR2 (germline): DFQATT, SNEGSKA (reference sequence). This CDR3 region has 13 residues.

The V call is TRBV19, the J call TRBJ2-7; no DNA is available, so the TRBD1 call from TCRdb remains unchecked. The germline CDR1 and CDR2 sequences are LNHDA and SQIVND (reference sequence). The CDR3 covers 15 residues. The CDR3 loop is CASSIGGHRTYEQYF.